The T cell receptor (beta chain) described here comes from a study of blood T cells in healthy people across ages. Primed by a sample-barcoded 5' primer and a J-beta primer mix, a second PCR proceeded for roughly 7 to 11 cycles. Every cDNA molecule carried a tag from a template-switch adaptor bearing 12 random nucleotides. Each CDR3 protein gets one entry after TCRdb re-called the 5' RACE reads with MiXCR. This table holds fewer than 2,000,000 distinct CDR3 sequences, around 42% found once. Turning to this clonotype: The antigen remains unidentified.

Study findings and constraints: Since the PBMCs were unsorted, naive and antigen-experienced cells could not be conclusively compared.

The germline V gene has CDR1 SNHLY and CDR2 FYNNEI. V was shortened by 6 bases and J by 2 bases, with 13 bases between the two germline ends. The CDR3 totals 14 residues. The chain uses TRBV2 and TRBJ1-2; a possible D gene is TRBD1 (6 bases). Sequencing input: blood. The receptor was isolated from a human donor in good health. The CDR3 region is CASSLMDSNYGYTF. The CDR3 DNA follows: TGTGCCAGCAGCCTAATGGACAGCAACTATGGCTACACCTTC.